The source of this T cell receptor (beta chain) is a study of shared clonotypes between healthy human individuals. General study findings and limits: Rarefaction curves obtained for sorted subsets showed sequencing incomplete despite large depth.

For this clone: The antigen remains undetermined.

Data came from immunoSEQ multiplex PCR; TCRdb stores just in-frame clones and leaves some out. The table has roughly 760,000 clones, 74% seen once; the top ten hold 1.5% to 2%. This receptor was obtained from a young woman in good health. The source material was memory CD4+ T cells sorted from blood. Subset reported: CD45RA-negative fraction.

The CDR3 DNA reads as TGTGCCAGCTCACCTACGTACTTACTCATGGGGGCGCCCCATCCCGGGGCCAACGTCCTGACTTTC. Its protein is CASSPTYLLMGAPHPGANVLTF. This chain links TRBV18 with TRBJ2-6, with D maybe TRBD1 (6 bases). The CDR3 length is 22 residues. Germline values: CDR1 KGHSH, CDR2 LQKENI. V was clipped by 3 bases and J by 4 bases, with 31 bases between them.